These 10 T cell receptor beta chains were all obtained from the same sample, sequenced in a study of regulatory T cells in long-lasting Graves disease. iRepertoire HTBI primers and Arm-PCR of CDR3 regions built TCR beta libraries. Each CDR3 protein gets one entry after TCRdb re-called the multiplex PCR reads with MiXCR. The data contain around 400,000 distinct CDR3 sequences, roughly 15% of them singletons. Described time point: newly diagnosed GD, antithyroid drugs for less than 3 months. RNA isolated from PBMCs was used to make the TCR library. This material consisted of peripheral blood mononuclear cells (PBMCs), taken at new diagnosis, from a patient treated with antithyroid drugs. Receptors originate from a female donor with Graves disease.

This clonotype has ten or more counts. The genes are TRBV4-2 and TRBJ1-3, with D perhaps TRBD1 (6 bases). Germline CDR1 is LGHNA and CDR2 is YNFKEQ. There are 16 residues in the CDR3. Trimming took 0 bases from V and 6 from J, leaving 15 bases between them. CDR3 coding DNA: TGTGCCAGCAGCCAAGATCGGCGGGGGGCAGTAAACACCATATATTTT. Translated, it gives CASSQDRRGAVNTIYF.

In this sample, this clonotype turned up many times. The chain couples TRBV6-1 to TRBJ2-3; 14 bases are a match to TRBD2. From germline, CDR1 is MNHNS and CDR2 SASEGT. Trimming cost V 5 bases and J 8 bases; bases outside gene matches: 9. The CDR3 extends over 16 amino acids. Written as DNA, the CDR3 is TGTGCCAGCAGTCAACGGACTAGCGGGGGGAGGTTTACGCAGTATTTT. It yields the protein CASSQRTSGGRFTQYF.

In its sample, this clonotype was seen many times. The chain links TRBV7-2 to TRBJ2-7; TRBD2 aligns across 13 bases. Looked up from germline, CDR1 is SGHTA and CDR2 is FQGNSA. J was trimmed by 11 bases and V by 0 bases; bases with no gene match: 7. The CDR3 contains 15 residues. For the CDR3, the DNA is TGTGCCAGCAGCTTAGCGACTAGCGGGAGGTCTTCTAAGTACTTC. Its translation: CASSLATSGRSSKYF.

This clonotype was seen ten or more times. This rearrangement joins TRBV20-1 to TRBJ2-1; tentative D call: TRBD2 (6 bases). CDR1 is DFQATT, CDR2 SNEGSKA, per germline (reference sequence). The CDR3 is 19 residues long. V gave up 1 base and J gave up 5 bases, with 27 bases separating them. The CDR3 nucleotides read TGCAGTGCTAGAGGCAGGATCCCGTTCGAGGCGGGGTGGGACAATGAGCAGTTCTTC. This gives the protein CSARGRIPFEAGWDNEQFF.

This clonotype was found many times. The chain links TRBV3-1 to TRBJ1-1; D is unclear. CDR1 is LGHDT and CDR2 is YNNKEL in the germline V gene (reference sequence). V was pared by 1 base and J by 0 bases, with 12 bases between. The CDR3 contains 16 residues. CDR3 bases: TGTGCCAGCAGCCAAGGGTGGGGAGACATGAACACTGAAGCTTTCTTT. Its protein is CASSQGWGDMNTEAFF.

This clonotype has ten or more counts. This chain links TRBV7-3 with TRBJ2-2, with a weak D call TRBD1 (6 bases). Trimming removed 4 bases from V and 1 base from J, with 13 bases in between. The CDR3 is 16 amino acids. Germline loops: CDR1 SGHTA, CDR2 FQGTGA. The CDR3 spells CASSSYGTLNTGELFF. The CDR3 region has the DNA TGTGCCAGCAGCTCATACGGGACACTGAACACCGGGGAGCTGTTTTTT. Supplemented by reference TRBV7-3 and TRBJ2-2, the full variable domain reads GAGVSQTPSNKVTEKGKYVELRCDPISGHTALYWYRQSLGQGPEFLIYFQGTGAADDSGLPNDRFFAVRPEGSVSTLKIQRTERGDSAVYLCASSSYGTLNTGELFFGEGSRLTVL.

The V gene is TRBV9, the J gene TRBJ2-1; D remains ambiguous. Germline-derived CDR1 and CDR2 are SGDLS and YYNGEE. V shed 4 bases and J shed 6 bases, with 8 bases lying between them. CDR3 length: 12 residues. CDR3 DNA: TGTGCCAGCAGCCCTAGTCCCAATGAGCAGTTCTTC. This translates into CASSPSPNEQFF.

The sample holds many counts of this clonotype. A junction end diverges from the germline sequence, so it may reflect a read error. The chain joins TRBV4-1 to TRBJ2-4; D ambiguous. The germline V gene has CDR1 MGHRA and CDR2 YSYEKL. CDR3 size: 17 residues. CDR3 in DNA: TGTGCCAGCAGCCAAGTCCCCACGGGTTGGGACAAAAACATTCAGTACTTC. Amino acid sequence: CASSQVPTGWDKNIQYF.

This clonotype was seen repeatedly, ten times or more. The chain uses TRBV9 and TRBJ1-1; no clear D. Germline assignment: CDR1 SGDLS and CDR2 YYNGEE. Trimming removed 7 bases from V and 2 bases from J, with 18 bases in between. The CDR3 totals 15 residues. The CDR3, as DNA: TGTGCCAGCCACAAAGGACCCTTCTTTAACACTGAAGCTTTCTTT. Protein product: CASHKGPFFNTEAFF.

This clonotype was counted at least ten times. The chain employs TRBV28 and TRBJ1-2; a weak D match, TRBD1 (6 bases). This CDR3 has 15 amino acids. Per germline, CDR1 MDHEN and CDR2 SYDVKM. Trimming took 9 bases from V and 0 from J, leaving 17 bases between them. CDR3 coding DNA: TGTGCCAGTTTATCCGCCGACAGGACTAACTATGGCTACACCTTC. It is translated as CASLSADRTNYGYTF.